These 32 T cell receptor beta chains came from one sample sequenced in a study of T cells in localized non-small cell lung cancer (dated by TCRdb to about 2020). Libraries were built with the immunoSEQ multiplex PCR assay. TCRdb's version of the immuneACCESS table is confined to in-frame rearrangements and falls short of the full clone set. An unresolved V gene accounts for under half of the shortfall where checked; the remainder is of unknown origin. This sample is represented by 30,000 to 45,000 clones; about 76% of them were singletons. The top ten hold under 7.5% of the sample. The sequences come from peripheral blood mononuclear cells, collected before any cancer treatment. The receptors were sampled from a male donor at least 60 years old with stage II lung adenocarcinoma.

V usage is TRBV2 and J usage is TRBJ2-5; D not certain. This CDR3 comprises 14 residues. Germline values: CDR1 SNHLY, CDR2 FYNNEI. Trimming stripped 3 bases from V and 4 bases from J, with 12 bases between. The CDR3 loop is CASSEVGPGETQYF. CDR3 nucleotide sequence: TGTGCCAGCAGTGAGGTAGGGCCTGGAGAGACCCAGTACTTC.

The chain couples TRBV19 to TRBJ2-7; 8 bases are shared with TRBD2. From germline, CDR1 is LNHDA and CDR2 SQIVND (reference sequence). Losses at the gene ends were 5 bases for V and 1 base for J; bases not matched to a gene: 13. The CDR3 extends over 17 amino acids. CDR3 DNA: TGTGCCAGTAGTCCACGACTAGCGCTCCTCAATTCCTACGAGCAGTACTTC. It translates to CASSPRLALLNSYEQYF.

DNA of the CDR3: TGTGCCAGCAGCTTAGGGGGAGGAGGCACAGATACGCAGTATTTT. This gives the protein CASSLGGGGTDTQYF. This rearrangement joins TRBV7-9 to TRBJ2-3; the D gene is possibly TRBD2 (6 bases). CDR1 and CDR2 (germline): SEHNR, FQNEAQ (reference sequence). V was shortened by 1 base and J by 1 base, with 9 bases between the two germline ends. The CDR3 is 15 residues long.

The V gene is TRBV4-1, the J gene TRBJ2-1, with 12 bases aligning to TRBD2. The V and J ends lost 4 bases and 4 bases, in that order; junction bases with no gene match: 5. The length of the CDR3 is 16 residues. The germline CDR1 and CDR2 sequences are MGHRA and YSYEKL. CDR3 amino acids: CASSPQLAGGYNEQFF. CDR3 in DNA: TGCGCCAGCAGCCCACAGCTAGCGGGAGGGTACAATGAGCAGTTCTTC.

This clone was recorded once. The V call is TRBV28, the J call TRBJ2-3; 8 positions agree with TRBD2. The CDR3 has 15 amino acids. Looked up from germline, CDR1 is MDHEN and CDR2 is SYDVKM. Trimming took 7 bases from V and 6 from J; bases not matched to a gene: 12. The chain's CDR3 is CASNPRSGRGDTQYF. The CDR3 nucleotides read TGTGCCAGCAACCCCCGGAGCGGGAGAGGGGATACGCAGTATTTT. Full variable domain (missing parts from reference TRBV28 and TRBJ2-3): DVKVTQSSRYLVKRTGEKVFLECVQDMDHENMFWYRQDPGLGLRLIYFSYDVKMKEKGDIPEGYSVSREKKERFSLILESASTNQTSMYLCASNPRSGRGDTQYFGPGTRLTVL.

This sequence joins TRBV9 and TRBJ2-3; 9 nucleotides line up with TRBD1. V was clipped by 4 bases and J by 1 base; unmatched bases: 4. The CDR3 runs to 15 residues. Germline V CDR1 and CDR2: SGDLS, YYNGEE. The CDR3 protein is CASSFTGGGTDTQYF. The CDR3 DNA reads as TGTGCCAGCAGCTTCACAGGGGGCGGCACAGATACGCAGTATTTT.

The chain uses TRBV7-2 and TRBJ2-1, with D possibly being TRBD2 (6 bases). CDR3 length: 14 amino acids. Trimming pared 3 bases from V and 6 bases from J, leaving 12 bases between. CDR1 is SGHTA, CDR2 FQGNSA, per germline. This chain's CDR3 is CASSFNRGGNEQFF. CDR3 DNA: TGTGCCAGCAGCTTTAATAGGGGAGGCAATGAGCAGTTCTTC.

The gene calls are TRBV30 and TRBJ2-1; TRBD2 matches 8 bases. From germline, CDR1 is GTSNPN and CDR2 SVGIG (reference sequence). The CDR3 contains 16 residues. In nucleotides, the CDR3 is TGTGCTCGGCCATTAATAAGGCGGGGGGTGCGGGGTGAGCAGTTCTTC. Its protein is CARPLIRRGVRGEQFF.

This chain joins TRBV13 and TRBJ2-4, with 7 nucleotides matching TRBD1. After removal of 5 bases from V and 0 bases from J, the junction contained 10 bases not matched to a gene. Germline values: CDR1 PRHDT, CDR2 FYEKMQ (reference sequence). The CDR3 runs to 17 residues. Here the CDR3 reads CASSVVRQGLAKNIQYF. CDR3 in DNA: TGTGCCAGCAGCGTAGTTCGACAGGGTTTAGCCAAAAACATTCAGTACTTC.

The rearrangement uses TRBV19 and TRBJ1-2; no reliable D call. This CDR3 is 14 amino acids long. Looked up from germline, CDR1 is LNHDA and CDR2 is SQIVND (reference sequence). The V end was cut by 1 base, the J end by 8 bases, with 14 bases between. CDR3 sequence: CASSIGQRRGGYTF. DNA of the CDR3: TGTGCCAGTAGTATAGGTCAGCGTCGTGGGGGCTACACCTTC.

V is TRBV7-8 and J is TRBJ2-1, with D possibly being TRBD2 (6 bases). Germline assignment: CDR1 SGHVS and CDR2 FQNEAQ. V was clipped by 5 bases and J by 4 bases, with 12 bases between them. CDR3 length equals 14 residues. In DNA, the CDR3 is TGTGCCAGCAGCCCTTTAGCGGTTTACAATGAGCAGTTCTTC. As protein: CASSPLAVYNEQFF.

The chain combines TRBV5-6 with TRBJ1-2, with a tentative D call TRBD1 (6 bases). CDR1 is SGHDT and CDR2 is YYEEEE in the germline V gene. V lost 9 bases, J lost 4 bases, and 25 bases lay in between. CDR3 length: 16 residues. CDR3 sequence reads: CATAEGRGRLSYGYTF. DNA of the CDR3: TGTGCCACGGCAGAGGGCAGGGGACGTCTGAGCTATGGCTACACCTTC.

The chain recombines TRBV5-6 with TRBJ2-1; D remains unclear. Per germline, CDR1 SGHDT and CDR2 YYEEEE. The CDR3 spans 15 residues. V was cut by 0 bases and J by 0 bases, with 7 bases left in between. CDR3 protein: CASSLGAASYNEQFF. In DNA form, the CDR3 reads TGTGCCAGCAGCTTGGGGGCAGCCTCCTACAATGAGCAGTTCTTC.

CDR3 sequence: CASTPTGREDAYEQYF. The CDR3, as DNA: TGTGCCAGCACCCCCACGGGGCGGGAGGATGCCTACGAGCAGTACTTC. The chain is built from TRBV6-6 and TRBJ2-7, with 8 bases lining up with TRBD2. The junction had 13 bases not matched to a gene; V was cut back by 7 bases and J by 2 bases. The length of the CDR3 is 16 residues. The germline gives CDR1 MNHNY, CDR2 SVGAGI (reference sequence).

This chain uses TRBV7-6 with TRBJ2-1; a weak D match, TRBD2 (6 bases). Germline assignment: CDR1 SGHVS and CDR2 FNYEAQ. V was clipped by 0 bases and J by 0 bases, with 9 bases between them. The CDR3 runs 16 residues. CDR3 sequence reads: CASSLAIGSSYNEQFF. CDR3 nucleotide sequence: TGTGCCAGCAGCTTAGCGATCGGGAGCTCCTACAATGAGCAGTTCTTC.

CDR3 sequence reads: CASSERGTNEKLFF. CDR3 DNA: TGTGCCAGCAGTGAAAGGGGTACTAATGAAAAACTGTTTTTT. The chain links TRBV6-1 to TRBJ1-4; D might be TRBD1 (5 bases). The CDR3 runs to 14 residues. Germline CDR1 is MNHNS and CDR2 is SASEGT. The ends were cut back, 2 bases at V and 2 bases at J, with 6 bases in the middle.

The J gene is TRBJ1-1, the V gene TRBV6-6, with 8 bases identical to TRBD1. Germline trimming cut 6 bases from V and 4 bases from J; bases unmatched to any gene: 10. This CDR3 contains 15 residues. Germline V gene data show CDR1 as MNHNY and CDR2 as SVGAGI (reference sequence). This CDR3 reads CASRPPLRGRTEAFF. CDR3 DNA sequence: TGTGCCAGCAGACCCCCCCTCAGGGGGCGCACTGAAGCTTTCTTT.

V usage is TRBV28 and J usage is TRBJ1-1, with unresolved D. Trimming stripped 1 base from V and 0 bases from J, with 21 bases between. CDR3 length: 19 residues. The germline V gene encodes CDR1 MDHEN and CDR2 SYDVKM. The CDR3 protein is CASSLSWKVSRLMNTEAFF. The CDR3 DNA sequence: TGTGCCAGCAGTTTATCATGGAAGGTGTCACGGTTAATGAACACTGAAGCTTTCTTT.

V usage is TRBV12-5 and J usage is TRBJ2-3; D uncertain. The V gene's germline CDR1 is LGHNT and CDR2 FRNRAP. The V end was cut by 4 bases, the J end by 6 bases, with 14 bases between. The CDR3 length is 14 residues. This chain's CDR3 is CASGSARQGDTQYF. As DNA, the CDR3 is TGTGCTAGTGGTTCCGCTCGTCAAGGGGATACGCAGTATTTT.

Only one count was recorded for this clone. CDR3 sequence (DNA): TGTGCCAGCAGACCCGTGGGGAAAGATACGCAGTATTTT. It translates to CASRPVGKDTQYF. The V call is TRBV7-2, the J call TRBJ2-3, with D uncertain. The CDR3 totals 13 residues. Per germline, CDR1 SGHTA and CDR2 FQGNSA. V lost 6 bases to trimming and J lost 5 bases, with 12 bases between them. Using reference TRBV7-2 and TRBJ2-3 for the parts outside the CDR3, the full variable domain is GAGVSQSPSNKVTEKGKDVELRCDPISGHTALYWYRQSLGQGLEFLIYFQGNSAPDKSGLPSDRFSAERTGGSVSTLTIQRTQQEDSAVYLCASRPVGKDTQYFGPGTRLTVL.

This clone was found a few times. The chain carries TRBV28 and TRBJ1-2; D call uncertain. This CDR3 region has 12 residues. Germline loops: CDR1 MDHEN, CDR2 SYDVKM. The ends were cut back, 6 bases at V and 8 bases at J, with 13 bases in the middle. Here the CDR3 DNA reads TGTGCCAGCAGCCCCCCGAGTCGAGGCTACACCTTC. It codes for CASSPPSRGYTF.

The J gene is TRBJ1-2, the V gene TRBV19; TRBD1 might be the D (5 bases). The ends were cut back, 5 bases at V and 4 bases at J, with 11 bases in the middle. This CDR3 is 13 amino acids long. Germline V gene sequence: CDR1 LNHDA, CDR2 SQIVND (reference sequence). CDR3 sequence (DNA): TGTGCCAGTAGTGATACAGGCATCTATGGCTACACCTTC. Translated, it gives CASSDTGIYGYTF.

The V and J genes are TRBV7-2 and TRBJ2-3; weak D call: TRBD1 (6 bases). Germline values: CDR1 SGHTA, CDR2 FQGNSA. Trimming cost V 5 bases and J 0 bases, with 15 bases left between them. The CDR3 loop spans 16 amino acids. CDR3 sequence (DNA): TGTGCCAGCAGCCCCGGGACATCGTGGAGCACAGATACGCAGTATTTT. It codes for CASSPGTSWSTDTQYF.

CDR3 sequence: CATPRLGNQPQHF. The DNA of the CDR3 is TGTGCCACCCCCAGACTTGGCAATCAGCCCCAGCATTTT. The rearrangement joins TRBV6-5 to TRBJ1-5, with D unresolved. The CDR3 loop spans 13 amino acids. Germline CDR1 is MNHEY and CDR2 is SVGAGI. Trimming stripped 10 bases from V and 2 bases from J, with 12 bases between.

Here the CDR3 DNA reads TGCGCCAGCAGCTTGGGGACTAGCGCGTACAATGAGCAGTTCTTC. It translates to CASSLGTSAYNEQFF. This rearrangement joins TRBV5-1 to TRBJ2-1; 9 bases are shared with TRBD2. Germline lookup yields CDR1 SGHRS and CDR2 YFSETQ. With 0 bases clipped from V and 4 bases from J, the junction kept 2 bases outside the gene matches. There are 15 residues in the CDR3.

This clone showed up just a few times. The rearrangement joins TRBV6-5 to TRBJ2-5, with D uncertain. The CDR3 consists of 14 residues. The V and J ends lost 6 bases and 2 bases respectively, with 13 bases between them. From germline, CDR1 is MNHEY and CDR2 SVGAGI. CDR3: CASRIRGSQETQYF. As DNA, the CDR3 is TGTGCCAGCAGAATAAGAGGTTCTCAAGAGACCCAGTACTTC.

The J gene is TRBJ2-5, the V gene TRBV5-4; 10 bases map to TRBD1. With V trimmed by 2 bases and J by 2 bases, 6 bases remained unmatched. The CDR3 sequence is 16 residues long. Looked up from germline, CDR1 is SGHNT and CDR2 is YYREEE (reference sequence). The chain's CDR3 is CASSFPTGQGQETQYF. Written as DNA, the CDR3 is TGTGCCAGCAGCTTTCCTACGGGACAGGGGCAAGAGACCCAGTACTTC.

The chain joins TRBV4-3 to TRBJ1-5; D call uncertain. Germline V CDR1 and CDR2: LGHNA, YSLEER. The CDR3 totals 14 residues. Trimming stripped 2 bases from V and 6 bases from J, with 11 bases between. The CDR3 nucleotides are TGCGCCAGCAGCCAAACATCGCAACGTCAGCCCCAGCATTTT. Residues: CASSQTSQRQPQHF.

The rearrangement links TRBV28 to TRBJ2-1; either TRBD1 or TRBD2 may supply D (7 bases each). The CDR3 has 17 residues. Germline values: CDR1 MDHEN, CDR2 SYDVKM. V was cut by 7 bases and J by 0 bases, with 19 bases left in between. The CDR3 protein is CASTSGGGARSYNEQFF. CDR3 in DNA: TGTGCCAGCACCTCAGGGGGAGGGGCTCGCTCCTACAATGAGCAGTTCTTC.

The J gene is TRBJ2-3, the V gene TRBV28; 9 bases align to TRBD2. Trimming at V came to 6 bases and at J to 4 bases, leaving 14 bases not matched to a gene. The CDR3 is 17 residues long. Per germline, CDR1 MDHEN and CDR2 SYDVKM. In DNA, the CDR3 is TGTGCCAGCAGCTCCCTCTTGGGGCGGGAGGGGGCAGATACGCAGTATTTT. The encoded protein is CASSSLLGREGADTQYF.

The CDR3 loop is CASTSGASNEKLFF. The CDR3 DNA reads TGTGCCAGTACCTCAGGGGCCTCTAATGAAAAACTGTTTTTT. The rearrangement links TRBV19 to TRBJ1-4, with D perhaps matching TRBD1 (6 bases). CDR1 is LNHDA, CDR2 SQIVND, per germline (reference sequence). This CDR3 region has 14 residues. Between the trimmed V and J ends, which lost 7 bases and 3 bases, there was a span of 12 bases.

The gene calls are TRBV27 and TRBJ2-2; 8 bases are a match to TRBD1. The germline gives CDR1 MNHEY, CDR2 SMNVEV (reference sequence). The CDR3 extends over 15 amino acids. After removal of 3 bases from V and 1 base from J, the junction contained 1 base not matched to a gene. The CDR3 region is CASSFGTGNTGELFF. The DNA of the CDR3 is TGTGCCAGCAGTTTCGGGACAGGGAACACCGGGGAGCTGTTTTTT.